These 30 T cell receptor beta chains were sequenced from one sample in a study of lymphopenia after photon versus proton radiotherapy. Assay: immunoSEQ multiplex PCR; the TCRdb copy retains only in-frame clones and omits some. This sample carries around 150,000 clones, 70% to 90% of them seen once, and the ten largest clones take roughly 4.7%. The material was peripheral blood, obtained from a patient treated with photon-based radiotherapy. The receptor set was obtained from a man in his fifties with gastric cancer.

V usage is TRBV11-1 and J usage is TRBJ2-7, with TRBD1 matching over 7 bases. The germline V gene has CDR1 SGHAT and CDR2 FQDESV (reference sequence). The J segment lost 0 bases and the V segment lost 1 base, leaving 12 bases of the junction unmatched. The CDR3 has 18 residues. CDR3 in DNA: TGTGCCAGCAGCTTAGGGACGGGGACGGGACAGTACTCCTACGAGCAGTACTTC. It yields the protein CASSLGTGTGQYSYEQYF.

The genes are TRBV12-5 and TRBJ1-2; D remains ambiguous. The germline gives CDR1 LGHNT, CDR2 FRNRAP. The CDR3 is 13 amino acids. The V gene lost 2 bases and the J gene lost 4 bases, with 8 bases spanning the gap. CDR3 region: CASGLLLGYGYTF. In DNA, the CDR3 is TGTGCTAGTGGTTTGCTTCTCGGCTATGGCTACACCTTC.

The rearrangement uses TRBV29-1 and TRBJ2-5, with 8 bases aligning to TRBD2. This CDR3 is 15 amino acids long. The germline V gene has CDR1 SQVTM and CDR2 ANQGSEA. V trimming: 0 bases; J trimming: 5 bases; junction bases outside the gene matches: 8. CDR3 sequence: CSVEDIGTSRETQYF. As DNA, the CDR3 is TGCAGCGTTGAAGATATCGGGACTAGTCGGGAGACCCAGTACTTC.

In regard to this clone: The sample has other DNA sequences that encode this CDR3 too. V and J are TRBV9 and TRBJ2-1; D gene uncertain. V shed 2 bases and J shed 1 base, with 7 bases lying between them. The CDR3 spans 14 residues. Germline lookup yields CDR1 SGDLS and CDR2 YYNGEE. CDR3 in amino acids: CASSVGSSYNEQFF. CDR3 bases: TGTGCCAGCAGCGTGGGGTCATCCTACAATGAGCAGTTCTTC.

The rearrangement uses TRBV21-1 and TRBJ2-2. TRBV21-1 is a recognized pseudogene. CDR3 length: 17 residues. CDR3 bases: TGTGCCAGCAGCAAAGGCACAGTCGACTCGAACACCGGGGAGCTGTTTTTT. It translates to CASSKGTVDSNTGELFF.

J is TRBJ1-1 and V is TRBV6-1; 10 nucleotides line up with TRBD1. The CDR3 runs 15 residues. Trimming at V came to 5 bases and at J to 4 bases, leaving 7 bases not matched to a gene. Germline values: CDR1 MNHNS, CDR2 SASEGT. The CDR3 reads CASSPRQGAATEAFF. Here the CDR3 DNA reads TGTGCCAGCAGTCCCCGACAGGGGGCAGCCACTGAAGCTTTCTTT.

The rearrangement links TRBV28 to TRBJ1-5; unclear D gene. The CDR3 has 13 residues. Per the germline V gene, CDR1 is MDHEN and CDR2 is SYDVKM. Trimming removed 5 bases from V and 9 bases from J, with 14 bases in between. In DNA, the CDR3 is TGTGCCAGCAGTCCGCAAAAAATCCGGCCCCAGCATTTT. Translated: CASSPQKIRPQHF.

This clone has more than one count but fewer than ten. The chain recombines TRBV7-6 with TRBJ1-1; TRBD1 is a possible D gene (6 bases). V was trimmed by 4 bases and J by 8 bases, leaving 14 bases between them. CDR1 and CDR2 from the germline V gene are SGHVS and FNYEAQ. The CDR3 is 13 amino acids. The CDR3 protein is CASSSLGGAEAFF. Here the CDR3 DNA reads TGTGCCAGCAGCTCCCTCGGGGGGGCGGAAGCTTTCTTT.

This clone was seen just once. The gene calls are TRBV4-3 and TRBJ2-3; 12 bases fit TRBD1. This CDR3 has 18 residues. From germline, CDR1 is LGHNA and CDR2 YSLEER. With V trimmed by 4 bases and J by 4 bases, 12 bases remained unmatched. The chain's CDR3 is CASSLSGTGGGGADTQYF. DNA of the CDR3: TGCGCCAGCAGCCTTTCCGGGACAGGGGGCGGAGGCGCAGATACGCAGTATTTT.

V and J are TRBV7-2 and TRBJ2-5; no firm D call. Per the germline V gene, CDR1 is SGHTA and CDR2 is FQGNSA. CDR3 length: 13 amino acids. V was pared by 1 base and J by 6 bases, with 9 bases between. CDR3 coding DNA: TGTGCCAGCAGCTTAGTCGGGCCACAGACCCAGTACTTC. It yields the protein CASSLVGPQTQYF.

CDR3 bases: TGCGCCAGCAGCTTGGCCAGCCACTCTGGGGCCAACGTCCTGACTTTC. Amino acids: CASSLASHSGANVLTF. J is TRBJ2-6 and V is TRBV5-1; D call uncertain. In germline, CDR1 is SGHRS, CDR2 YFSETQ. The CDR3 totals 16 residues. With 0 bases removed from V and 0 bases from J, the gap between germline ends came to 7 bases.

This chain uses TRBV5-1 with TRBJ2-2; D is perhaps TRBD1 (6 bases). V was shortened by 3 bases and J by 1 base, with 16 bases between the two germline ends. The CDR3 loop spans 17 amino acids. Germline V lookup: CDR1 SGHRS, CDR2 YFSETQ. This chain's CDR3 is CASSSGYRAENTGELFF. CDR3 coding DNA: TGCGCCAGCAGCTCGGGCTACAGGGCGGAGAACACCGGGGAGCTGTTTTTT.

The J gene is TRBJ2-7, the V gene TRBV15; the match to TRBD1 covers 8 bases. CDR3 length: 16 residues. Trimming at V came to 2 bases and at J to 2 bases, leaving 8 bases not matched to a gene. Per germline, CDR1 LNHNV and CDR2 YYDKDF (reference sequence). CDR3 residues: CATSRSGGTGPYEQYF. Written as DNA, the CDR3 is TGTGCCACCAGCAGAAGTGGGGGGACAGGCCCCTACGAGCAGTACTTC.

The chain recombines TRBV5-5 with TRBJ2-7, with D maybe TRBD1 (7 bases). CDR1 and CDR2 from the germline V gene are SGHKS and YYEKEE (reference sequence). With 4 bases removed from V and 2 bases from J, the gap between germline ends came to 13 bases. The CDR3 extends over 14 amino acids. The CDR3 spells CASSPAGQTYEQYF. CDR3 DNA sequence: TGTGCCAGCAGCCCGGCGGGACAGACCTACGAGCAGTACTTC. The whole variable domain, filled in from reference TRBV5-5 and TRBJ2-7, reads DAGVTQSPTHLIKTRGQQVTLRCSPISGHKSVSWYQQVLGQGPQFIFQYYEKEERGRGNFPDRFSARQFPNYSSELNVNALLLGDSALYLCASSPAGQTYEQYFGPGTRLTVT.

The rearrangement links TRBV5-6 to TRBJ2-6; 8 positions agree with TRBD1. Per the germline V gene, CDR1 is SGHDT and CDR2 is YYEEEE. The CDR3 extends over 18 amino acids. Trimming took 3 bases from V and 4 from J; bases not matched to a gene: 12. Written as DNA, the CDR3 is TGTGCCAGCAGCTCGGGGACAGGAAGCCTTCGGGGGGCCAACGTCCTGACTTTC. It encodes CASSSGTGSLRGANVLTF.

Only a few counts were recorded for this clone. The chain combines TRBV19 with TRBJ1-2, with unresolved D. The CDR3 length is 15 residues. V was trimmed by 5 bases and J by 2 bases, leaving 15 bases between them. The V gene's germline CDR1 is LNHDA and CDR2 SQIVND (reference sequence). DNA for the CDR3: TGTGCCAGTAGTTGGTCGGTTAGGCTAAACTATGGCTACACCTTC. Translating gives CASSWSVRLNYGYTF. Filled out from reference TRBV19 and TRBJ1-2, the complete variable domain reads DGGITQSPKYLFRKEGQNVTLSCEQNLNHDAMYWYRQDPGQGLRLIYYSQIVNDFQKGDIAEGYSVSREKKESFPLTVTSAQKNPTAFYLCASSWSVRLNYGYTFGSGTRLTVV.

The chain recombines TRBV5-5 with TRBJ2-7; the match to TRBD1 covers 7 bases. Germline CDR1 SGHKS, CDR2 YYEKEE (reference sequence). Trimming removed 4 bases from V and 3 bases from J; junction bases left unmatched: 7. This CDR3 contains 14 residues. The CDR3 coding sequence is TGTGCCAGCAGCCGAACCGGGACAGACTACGAGCAGTACTTC. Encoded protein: CASSRTGTDYEQYF.

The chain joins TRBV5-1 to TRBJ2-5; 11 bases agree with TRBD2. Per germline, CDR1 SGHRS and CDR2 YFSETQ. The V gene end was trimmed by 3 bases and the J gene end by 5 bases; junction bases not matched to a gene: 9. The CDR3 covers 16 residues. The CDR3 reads CASSSEGIAGGETQYF. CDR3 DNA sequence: TGCGCCAGCAGCTCCGAAGGGATAGCGGGAGGGGAGACCCAGTACTTC.

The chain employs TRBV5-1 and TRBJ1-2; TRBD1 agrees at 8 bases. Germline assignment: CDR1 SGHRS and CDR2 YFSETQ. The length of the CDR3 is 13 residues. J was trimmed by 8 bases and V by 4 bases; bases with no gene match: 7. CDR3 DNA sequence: TGCGCCAGCAGCATAGGACAGGGAGGAGGCTACACCTTC. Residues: CASSIGQGGGYTF. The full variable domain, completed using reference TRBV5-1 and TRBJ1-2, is KAGVTQTPRYLIKTRGQQVTLSCSPISGHRSVSWYQQTPGQGLQFLFEYFSETQRNKGNFPGRFSGRQFSNSRSEMNVSTLELGDSALYLCASSIGQGGGYTFGSGTRLTVV.

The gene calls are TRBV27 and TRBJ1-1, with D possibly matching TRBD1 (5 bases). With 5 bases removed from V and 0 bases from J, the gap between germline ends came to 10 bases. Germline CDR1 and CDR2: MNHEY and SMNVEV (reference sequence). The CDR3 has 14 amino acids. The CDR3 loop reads CASSPGLLNTEAFF. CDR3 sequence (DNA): TGTGCCAGCAGTCCGGGACTGCTGAACACTGAAGCTTTCTTT.

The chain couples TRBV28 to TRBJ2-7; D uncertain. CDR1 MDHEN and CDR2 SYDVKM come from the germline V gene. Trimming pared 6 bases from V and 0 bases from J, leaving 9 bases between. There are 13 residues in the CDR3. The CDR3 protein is CASSHTTSYEQYF. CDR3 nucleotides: TGTGCCAGCAGCCATACTACCTCCTACGAGCAGTACTTC.

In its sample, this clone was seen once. The CDR3 DNA reads TGTGCCAGCAGCTTGGGGGGACAGGGGGCAACCTACGAGCAGTACTTC. Its protein product is CASSLGGQGATYEQYF. The rearrangement uses TRBV7-2 and TRBJ2-7, with TRBD1 identical over 12 bases. V shed 3 bases and J 2 bases; nucleotides not matched to a gene: 5. Germline CDR1 SGHTA, CDR2 FQGNSA. This CDR3 contains 16 residues.

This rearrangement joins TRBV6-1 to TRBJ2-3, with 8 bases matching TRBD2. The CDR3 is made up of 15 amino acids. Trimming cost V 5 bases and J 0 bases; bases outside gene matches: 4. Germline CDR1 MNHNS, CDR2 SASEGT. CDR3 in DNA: TGTGCCAGCAGTTCTCGGACTAGCAGCACAGATACGCAGTATTTT. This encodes CASSSRTSSTDTQYF.

This CDR3 reads CAISSGTGADTQYF. The DNA of the CDR3 is TGTGCCATCAGCTCCGGGACAGGGGCAGATACGCAGTATTTT. The J gene is TRBJ2-3, the V gene TRBV10-3; 10 bases fit TRBD1. Unmatched junction bases numbered 4, after V lost 6 bases and J lost 4 bases. Per the germline V gene, CDR1 is ENHRY and CDR2 is SYGVKD. The CDR3 length is 14 residues.

The CDR3 region is CASSQSLAESYEQYF. CDR3 nucleotide sequence: TGTGCCAGCAGCCAGTCACTAGCCGAGTCCTACGAGCAGTACTTC. The chain has TRBV4-2 and TRBJ2-7; TRBD2 might be the D (6 bases). The germline CDR1 and CDR2 sequences are LGHNA and YNFKEQ. The CDR3 covers 15 residues. The V end was cut by 3 bases, the J end by 1 base, with 13 bases between.

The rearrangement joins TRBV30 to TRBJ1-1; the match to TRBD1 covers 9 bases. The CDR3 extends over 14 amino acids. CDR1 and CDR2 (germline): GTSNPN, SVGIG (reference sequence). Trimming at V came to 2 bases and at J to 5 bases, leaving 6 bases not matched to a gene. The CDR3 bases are TGTGCCTGGAGTATGGGACAGGGAGGGACTGAAGCTTTCTTT. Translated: CAWSMGQGGTEAFF. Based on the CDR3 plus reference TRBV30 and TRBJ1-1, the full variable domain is SQTIHQWPATLVQPVGSPLSLECTVEGTSNPNLYWYRQAAGRGLQLLFYSVGIGQISSEVPQNLSASRPQDRQFILSSKKLLLSDSGFYLCAWSMGQGGTEAFFGQGTRLTVV.

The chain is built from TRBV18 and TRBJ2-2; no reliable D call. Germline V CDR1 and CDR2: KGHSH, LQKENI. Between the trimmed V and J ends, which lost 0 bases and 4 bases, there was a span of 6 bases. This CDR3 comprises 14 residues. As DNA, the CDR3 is TGTGCCAGCTCACCACCGGGCAGCACCGGGGAGCTGTTTTTT. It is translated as CASSPPGSTGELFF.

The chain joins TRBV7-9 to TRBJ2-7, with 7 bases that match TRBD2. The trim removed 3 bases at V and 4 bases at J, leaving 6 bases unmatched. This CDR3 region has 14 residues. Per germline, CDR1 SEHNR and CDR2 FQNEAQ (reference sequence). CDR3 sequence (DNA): TGTGCCAGCAGCTTGGGTCTAGCGGCTTACGAGCAGTACTTC. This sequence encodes CASSLGLAAYEQYF.

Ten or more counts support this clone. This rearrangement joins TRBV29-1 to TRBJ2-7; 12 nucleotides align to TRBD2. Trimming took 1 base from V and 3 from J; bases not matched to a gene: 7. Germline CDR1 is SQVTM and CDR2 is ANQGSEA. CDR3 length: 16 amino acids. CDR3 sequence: CSVEGGLAGFVYEQYF. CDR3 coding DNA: TGCAGCGTTGAAGGGGGACTAGCGGGTTTCGTCTACGAGCAGTACTTC.

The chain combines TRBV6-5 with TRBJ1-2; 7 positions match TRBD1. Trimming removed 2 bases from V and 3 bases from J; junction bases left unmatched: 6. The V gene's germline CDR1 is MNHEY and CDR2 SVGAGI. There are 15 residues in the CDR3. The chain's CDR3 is CASSYGNRGDYGYTF. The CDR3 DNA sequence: TGTGCCAGCAGTTACGGGAACAGGGGTGACTATGGCTACACCTTC.